This T cell receptor (beta chain) was identified during a study of blood T cells in healthy people across ages. Study summary: For every two T cells, template switching captured about one barcoded beta molecule. Study findings and constraints: Getting older went along with TCR beta diversity per million T cells dropping roughly linearly.

About this clonotype: Its target is unknown.

A second PCR of about 6 to 12 cycles used a sample-barcoded 5' primer and a J-beta primer mix. TCRdb called the 5' RACE reads again in MiXCR, with one record for every CDR3 protein. The table has 650,000 to 1,000,000 distinct CDR3 sequences, 36% seen once. This CDR3 is built from 15 residues. V shed 3 bases, J shed 0 bases, and the junction held 5 bases outside the gene matches. Germline V CDR1 and CDR2: DFQATT, SNEGSKA (reference sequence). The receptor comes from a man between 18 and 35 years old in good health. Input material: blood. This rearrangement joins TRBV20-1 to TRBJ1-5; 7 positions agree with TRBD1. The CDR3: CSARGQQLSNQPQHF. The DNA of the CDR3 is TGCAGTGCTAGGGGACAGCAACTTAGCAATCAGCCCCAGCATTTT.